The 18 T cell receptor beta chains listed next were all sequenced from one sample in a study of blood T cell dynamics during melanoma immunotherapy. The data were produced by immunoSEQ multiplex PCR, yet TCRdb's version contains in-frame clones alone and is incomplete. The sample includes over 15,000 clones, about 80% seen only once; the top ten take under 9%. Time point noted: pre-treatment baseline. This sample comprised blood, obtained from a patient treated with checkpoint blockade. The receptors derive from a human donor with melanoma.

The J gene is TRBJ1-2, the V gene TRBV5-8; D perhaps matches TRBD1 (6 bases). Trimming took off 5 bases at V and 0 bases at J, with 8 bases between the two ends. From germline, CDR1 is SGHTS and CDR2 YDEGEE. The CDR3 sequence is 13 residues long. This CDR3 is CASRDSPNYGYTF. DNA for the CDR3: TGTGCCAGCAGGGACAGCCCTAACTATGGCTACACCTTC. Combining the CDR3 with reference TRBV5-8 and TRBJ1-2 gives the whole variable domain EAGVTQSPTHLIKTRGQQATLRCSPISGHTSVYWYQQALGLGLQFLLWYDEGEERNRGNFPPRFSGRQFPNYSSELNVNALELEDSALYLCASRDSPNYGYTFGSGTRLTVV.

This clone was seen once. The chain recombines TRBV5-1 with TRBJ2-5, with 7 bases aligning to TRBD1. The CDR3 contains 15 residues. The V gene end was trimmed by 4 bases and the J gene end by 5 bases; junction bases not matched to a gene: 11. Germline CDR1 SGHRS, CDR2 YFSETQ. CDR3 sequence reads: CASSPRQGGLETQYF. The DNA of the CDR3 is TGCGCCAGCAGCCCCCGACAGGGTGGATTGGAGACCCAGTACTTC.

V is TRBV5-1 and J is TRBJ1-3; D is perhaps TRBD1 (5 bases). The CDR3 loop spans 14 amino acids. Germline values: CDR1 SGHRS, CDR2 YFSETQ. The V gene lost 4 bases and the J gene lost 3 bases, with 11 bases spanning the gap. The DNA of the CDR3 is TGCGCCAGCAGCCGGGACGGAAATGGAAACACCATATATTTT. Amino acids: CASSRDGNGNTIYF.

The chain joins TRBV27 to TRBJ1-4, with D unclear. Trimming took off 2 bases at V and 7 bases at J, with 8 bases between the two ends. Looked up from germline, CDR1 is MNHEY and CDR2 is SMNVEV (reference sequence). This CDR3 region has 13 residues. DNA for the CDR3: TGTGCCAGCAGTTTAACGTGGGGTGAAAAACTGTTTTTT. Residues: CASSLTWGEKLFF. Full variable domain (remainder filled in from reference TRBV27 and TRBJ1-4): EAQVTQNPRYLITVTGKKLTVTCSQNMNHEYMSWYRQDPGLGLRQIYYSMNVEVTDKGDVPEGYKVSRKEKRNFPLILESPSPNQTSLYFCASSLTWGEKLFFGSGTQLSVL.

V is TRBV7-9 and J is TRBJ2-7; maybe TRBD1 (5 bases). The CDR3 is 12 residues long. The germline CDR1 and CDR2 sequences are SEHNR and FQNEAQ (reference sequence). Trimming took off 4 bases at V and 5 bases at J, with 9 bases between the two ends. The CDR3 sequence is CASSSVRDEQYF. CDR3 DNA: TGTGCCAGCAGCTCCGTCAGGGACGAGCAGTACTTC.

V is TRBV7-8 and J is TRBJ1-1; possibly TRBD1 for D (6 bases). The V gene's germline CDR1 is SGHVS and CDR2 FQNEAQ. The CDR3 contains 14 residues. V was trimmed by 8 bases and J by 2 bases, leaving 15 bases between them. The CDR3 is CASRGQGRNTEAFF. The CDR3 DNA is TGTGCCAGCCGGGGGCAGGGACGTAACACTGAAGCTTTCTTT.

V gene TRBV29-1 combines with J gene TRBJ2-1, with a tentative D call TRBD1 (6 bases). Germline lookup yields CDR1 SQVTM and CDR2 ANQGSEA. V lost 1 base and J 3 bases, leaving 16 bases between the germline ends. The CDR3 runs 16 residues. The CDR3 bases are TGCAGCGTTGAAGGGGGTCGGCAGGGGTTCTACAATGAGCAGTTCTTC. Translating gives CSVEGGRQGFYNEQFF.

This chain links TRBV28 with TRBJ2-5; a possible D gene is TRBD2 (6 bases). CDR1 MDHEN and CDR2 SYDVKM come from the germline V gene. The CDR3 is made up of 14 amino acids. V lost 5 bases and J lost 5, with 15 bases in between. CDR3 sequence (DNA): TGTGCCAGCAGTGCTCGGGAGATCCTTGAGACCCAGTACTTC. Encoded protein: CASSAREILETQYF.

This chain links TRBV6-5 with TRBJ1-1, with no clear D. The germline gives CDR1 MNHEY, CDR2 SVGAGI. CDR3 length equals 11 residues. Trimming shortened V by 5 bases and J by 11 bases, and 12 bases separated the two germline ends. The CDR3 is CASSEVWDAFF. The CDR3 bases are TGTGCCAGCAGTGAAGTTTGGGATGCTTTCTTT.

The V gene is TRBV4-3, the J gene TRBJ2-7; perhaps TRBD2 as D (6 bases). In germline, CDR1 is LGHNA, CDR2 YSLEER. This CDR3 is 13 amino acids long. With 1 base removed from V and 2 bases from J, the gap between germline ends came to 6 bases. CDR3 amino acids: CASSQGLAYEQYF. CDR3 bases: TGCGCCAGCAGCCAAGGACTAGCCTACGAGCAGTACTTC.

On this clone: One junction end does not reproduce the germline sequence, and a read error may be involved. This CDR3 reads CASSSGIVGEKLFF. The CDR3 DNA reads TGTGCTAGCAGCTCGGGGATCGTGGGTGAAAAACTGTTTTTT. The rearrangement uses TRBV7-9 and TRBJ1-4; the D is unclear. CDR3 length equals 14 residues. The germline CDR1 and CDR2 sequences are SEHNR and FQNEAQ (reference sequence).

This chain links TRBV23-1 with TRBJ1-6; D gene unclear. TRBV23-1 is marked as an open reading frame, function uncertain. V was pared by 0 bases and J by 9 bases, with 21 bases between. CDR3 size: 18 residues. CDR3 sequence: CASSQSEHVLGETSPLHF. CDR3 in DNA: TGCGCCAGCAGTCAATCCGAACATGTTCTCGGGGAGACTTCACCCCTCCACTTT.

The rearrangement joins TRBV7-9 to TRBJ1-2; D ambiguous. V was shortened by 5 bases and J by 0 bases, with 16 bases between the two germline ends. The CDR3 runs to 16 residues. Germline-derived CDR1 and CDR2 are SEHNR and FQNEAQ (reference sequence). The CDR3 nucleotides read TGTGCCAGCAGCCCAACGGCGTCCGGGACTAACTATGGCTACACCTTC. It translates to CASSPTASGTNYGYTF.

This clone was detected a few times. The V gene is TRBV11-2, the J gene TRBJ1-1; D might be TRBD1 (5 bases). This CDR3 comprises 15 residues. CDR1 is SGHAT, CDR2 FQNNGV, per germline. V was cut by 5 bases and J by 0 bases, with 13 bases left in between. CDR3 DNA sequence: TGTGCCAGCAGCACGGGACCTGGGCTGAACACTGAAGCTTTCTTT. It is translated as CASSTGPGLNTEAFF.

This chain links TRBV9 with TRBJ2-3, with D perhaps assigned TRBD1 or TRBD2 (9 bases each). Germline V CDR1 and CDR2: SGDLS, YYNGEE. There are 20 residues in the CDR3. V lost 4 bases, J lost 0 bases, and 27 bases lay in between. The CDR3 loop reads CASSNRDREAGGGSTDTQYF. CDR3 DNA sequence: TGTGCCAGCAGCAACCGGGACAGGGAGGCGGGAGGGGGTAGCACAGATACGCAGTATTTT.

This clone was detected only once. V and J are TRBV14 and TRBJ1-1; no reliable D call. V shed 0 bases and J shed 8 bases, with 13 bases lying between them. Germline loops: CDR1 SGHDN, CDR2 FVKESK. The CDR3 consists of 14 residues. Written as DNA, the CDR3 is TGTGCCAGCAGCCAAGATCTAGCGTTTGGCGAAGCTTTCTTT. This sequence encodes CASSQDLAFGEAFF.

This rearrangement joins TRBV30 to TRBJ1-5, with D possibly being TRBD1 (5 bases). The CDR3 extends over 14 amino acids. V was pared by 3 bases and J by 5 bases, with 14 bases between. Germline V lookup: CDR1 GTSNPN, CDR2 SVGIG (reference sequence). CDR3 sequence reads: CAWRQAGSHQPQHF. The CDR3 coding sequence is TGTGCCTGGAGGCAGGCAGGGTCGCATCAGCCCCAGCATTTT.

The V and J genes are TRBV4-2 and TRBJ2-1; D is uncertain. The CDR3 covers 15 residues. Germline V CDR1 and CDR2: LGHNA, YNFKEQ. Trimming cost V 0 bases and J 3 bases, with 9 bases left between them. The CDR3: CASSQDRSNYNEQFF. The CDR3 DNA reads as TGTGCCAGCAGCCAAGATCGGAGCAACTACAATGAGCAGTTCTTC.